The 32 T cell receptor beta chains listed next were all sequenced from one sample in a study of T cell changes during pregnancy in multiple sclerosis. Clones were read by immunoSEQ multiplex PCR, and TCRdb kept only the in-frame ones, dropping some. The sample consists of around 20,000 clones, 80% to 90% of them appearing once. This specimen consisted of CD8+ T cells from peripheral blood mononuclear cells, obtained in the second trimester of pregnancy. These receptors were collected from a female donor in good health, enrolled as a control in a pregnancy study.

This sequence joins TRBV2 and TRBJ1-1; perhaps TRBD1 as D (5 bases). The CDR3 is 14 amino acids. Germline loops: CDR1 SNHLY, CDR2 FYNNEI. V shed 1 base and J shed 2 bases, with 8 bases lying between them. As DNA, the CDR3 is TGTGCCAGCAGTGAAGAGGACATTAACACTGAAGCTTTCTTT. It is translated as CASSEEDINTEAFF.

The V and J genes are TRBV15 and TRBJ2-7; perhaps TRBD2 as D (7 bases). The CDR3 length is 13 residues. CDR1 is LNHNV and CDR2 is YYDKDF in the germline V gene (reference sequence). V was pared by 6 bases and J by 4 bases, with 13 bases between. The CDR3 DNA is TGTGCCACCAGGTCGGGGGGCTTTTACGAGCAGTACTTC. Its translation: CATRSGGFYEQYF. Complete variable domain (other parts from reference TRBV15 and TRBJ2-7): DAMVIQNPRYQVTQFGKPVTLSCSQTLNHNVMYWYQQKSSQAPKLLFHYYDKDFNNEADTPDNFQSRRPNTSFCFLDIRSPGLGDTAMYLCATRSGGFYEQYFGPGTRLTVT.

This clone was observed once. The chain is built from TRBV12-1 and TRBJ1-5. TRBV12-1 is an annotated pseudogene. This CDR3 is 15 amino acids long. CDR3 coding DNA: TGTGCCAGCAGCTTTAGGGAGGCGAGCAATCAGCCCCAGCATTTT. It encodes CASSFREASNQPQHF.

This clone was seen a single time. The rearrangement uses TRBV9 and TRBJ2-2, with D possibly matching TRBD1 (6 bases). V shed 0 bases and J shed 7 bases, with 13 bases lying between them. Germline V gene data show CDR1 as SGDLS and CDR2 as YYNGEE. This CDR3 is built from 15 residues. The CDR3 DNA follows: TGTGCCAGCAGCGTAGACACTAGGGGGTACGGGGAGCTGTTTTTT. Encoded protein: CASSVDTRGYGELFF.

The genes are TRBV7-2 and TRBJ2-7; 8 bases match TRBD2. V gave up 2 bases and J gave up 0 bases; unmatched junction bases: 3. Germline V lookup: CDR1 SGHTA, CDR2 FQGNSA. The CDR3 runs to 15 residues. Written as DNA, the CDR3 is TGTGCCAGCAGCTTATACGGGAGGGCCTCCTACGAGCAGTACTTC. It specifies CASSLYGRASYEQYF.

This clone turned up a few times. The chain combines TRBV27 with TRBJ2-7, with D possibly matching TRBD1 (6 bases). V dropped 3 bases and J dropped 12 bases, with 15 bases sitting between them. CDR3 length: 12 amino acids. Germline V gene data show CDR1 as MNHEY and CDR2 as SMNVEV (reference sequence). The CDR3 bases are TGTGCCAGCAGTTTGGGGGCAGGTCTGGCGTACTTC. This encodes CASSLGAGLAYF.

The chain employs TRBV29-1 and TRBJ1-4; possibly TRBD1 for D (6 bases). Trimming shortened V by 7 bases and J by 10 bases, and 10 bases separated the two germline ends. This CDR3 has 10 amino acids. Germline V gene lookup returns CDR1 SQVTM and CDR2 ANQGSEA. The DNA of the CDR3 is TGCAGCGCCCAGGGGCGAAAACTGTTTTTT. It specifies CSAQGRKLFF.

This clone appeared once. The J gene is TRBJ2-7, the V gene TRBV5-6; tentatively, D is TRBD1 (6 bases). The CDR3 has 14 amino acids. Germline V gene lookup returns CDR1 SGHDT and CDR2 YYEEEE. V lost 4 bases and J 3 bases, leaving 14 bases between the germline ends. The CDR3 sequence: CASSALGQNYEQYF. DNA for the CDR3: TGTGCCAGCAGCGCACTGGGACAAAACTACGAGCAGTACTTC.

The V call is TRBV13, the J call TRBJ2-7; 11 positions match TRBD2. This CDR3 is built from 15 residues. Germline values: CDR1 PRHDT, CDR2 FYEKMQ (reference sequence). V gave up 5 bases and J gave up 4 bases; unmatched junction bases: 7. The CDR3 sequence: CASSILTSGNYEQYF. The CDR3 coding sequence is TGTGCCAGCAGCATATTGACTAGCGGGAATTACGAGCAGTACTTC.

V and J are TRBV6-4 and TRBJ2-3; 10 bases match TRBD2. The J segment lost 6 bases and the V segment lost 3 bases, leaving 9 bases of the junction unmatched. Per the germline V gene, CDR1 is MRHNA and CDR2 is SNTAGT. The CDR3 spans 16 residues. This CDR3 is CASSESLGTSDDTQYF. CDR3 DNA: TGTGCCAGCAGTGAATCTCTCGGGACTAGCGATGATACGCAGTATTTT.

This chain joins TRBV29-1 and TRBJ2-7; possible D gene TRBD1, 6 bases. In germline, CDR1 is SQVTM, CDR2 ANQGSEA. Trimming pared 6 bases from V and 5 bases from J, leaving 17 bases between. There are 13 residues in the CDR3. This chain's CDR3 is CSVPGTNSHEQYF. In DNA form, the CDR3 reads TGCAGCGTCCCCGGGACAAATTCGCACGAGCAGTACTTC.

The V gene is TRBV6-1, the J gene TRBJ1-6; unclear D gene. V dropped 3 bases and J dropped 8 bases, with 14 bases sitting between them. Per germline, CDR1 MNHNS and CDR2 SASEGT. CDR3 length: 15 amino acids. The CDR3 sequence is CASSDEGGRYSPLHF. In DNA, the CDR3 is TGTGCCAGCAGTGACGAGGGTGGTAGATATTCACCCCTCCACTTT.

The chain recombines TRBV27 with TRBJ2-5, with D possibly matching TRBD1 (6 bases). With the DNA end fitting TRBJ2-7 better, the J assignment may be wrong. CDR3 length: 13 amino acids. The germline V gene encodes CDR1 MNHEY and CDR2 SMNVEV (reference sequence). CDR3 sequence (DNA): TGTGCCAGCAGGGAAACAGGGTATCACGAGCAGTACTTC. Translated: CASRETGYHEQYF.

Concerning this clone itself: One end of the junction does not line up with germline, which may come from a read error. Other nucleotide sequences from this sample produce the same CDR3. The chain joins TRBV30 to TRBJ2-6, with a tentative D call TRBD1 (5 bases). The CDR3 loop spans 14 amino acids. The germline CDR1 and CDR2 sequences are GTSNPN and SVGIG (reference sequence). The CDR3 sequence: CAWSDGSGANVLTF. In DNA, the CDR3 is TGTGCCTGGAGTGACGGCTCTGGGGCCAACGTTCTGACTTTC.

For this clone: One junction end disagrees with the germline gene, perhaps due to a read error. Within the sample, other DNA sequences also encode this same CDR3. The chain has TRBV28 and TRBJ2-2, with 8 bases identical to TRBD1. The CDR3 length is 14 residues. Germline loops: CDR1 MDHEN, CDR2 SYDVKM. CDR3 DNA sequence: TGTGCCAGCAGCATCAGGGGGCTACCCGGAGAGCTGTTTTTT. Protein product: CASSIRGLPGELFF.

The J gene is TRBJ2-1, the V gene TRBV11-3, with 8 bases aligning to TRBD1. Per germline, CDR1 SGHNT and CDR2 YENEEA. This CDR3 has 16 amino acids. V gave up 4 bases and J gave up 6 bases; unmatched junction bases: 11. CDR3 nucleotides: TGTGCCAGCAGCTCACGGGGACAGGAGACAATCAATGAGCAGTTCTTC. Protein sequence: CASSSRGQETINEQFF.

V and J are TRBV27 and TRBJ2-1; D is possibly TRBD1 (6 bases). This CDR3 is 14 amino acids long. Deletions cut 3 bases from V and 9 bases from J, with 15 bases between. Germline V gives CDR1 MNHEY, CDR2 SMNVEV (reference sequence). The CDR3 here is CASSFFQGWGEQFF. The CDR3 nucleotides read TGTGCCAGCAGTTTTTTTCAGGGGTGGGGTGAGCAGTTCTTC.

The rearrangement links TRBV28 to TRBJ2-7, with TRBD2 identical over 8 bases. The V gene end was trimmed by 6 bases and the J gene end by 1 base; junction bases not matched to a gene: 17. There are 18 residues in the CDR3. Looked up from germline, CDR1 is MDHEN and CDR2 is SYDVKM. The CDR3 loop reads CASSTGRDWGTTSYEQYF. The CDR3 nucleotides read TGTGCCAGCAGCACCGGGAGGGATTGGGGGACCACTTCCTACGAGCAGTACTTC.

V usage is TRBV19 and J usage is TRBJ2-7; the D gene is possibly TRBD2 (5 bases). The germline V gene has CDR1 LNHDA and CDR2 SQIVND (reference sequence). The CDR3 is made up of 14 amino acids. The V end lost 5 bases, the J end lost 3 bases, and 14 bases lay between the germline ends. This CDR3 reads CASSWTTGSYEQYF. The CDR3 region has the DNA TGTGCCAGTAGTTGGACCACGGGGAGCTACGAGCAGTACTTC.

J is TRBJ2-2 and V is TRBV27, with 11 bases fitting TRBD2. CDR3 size: 17 residues. Trimming cost V 2 bases and J 1 base; bases outside gene matches: 3. Germline CDR1 is MNHEY and CDR2 is SMNVEV (reference sequence). The CDR3 here is CASSLPTSGKNTGELFF. CDR3 in DNA: TGTGCCAGCAGTTTACCGACTAGCGGGAAGAACACCGGGGAGCTGTTTTTT.

V and J are TRBV4-1 and TRBJ2-7, with TRBD2 as a possible D gene (5 bases). The V end lost 4 bases, the J end lost 6 bases, and 10 bases lay between the germline ends. The V gene's germline CDR1 is MGHRA and CDR2 YSYEKL. This CDR3 comprises 12 residues. The CDR3: CASSPPRGEQYF. CDR3 DNA sequence: TGCGCCAGCAGCCCACCACGGGGCGAGCAGTACTTC.

The chain joins TRBV29-1 to TRBJ1-2, with D maybe TRBD1 (6 bases). Trimming shortened V by 3 bases and J by 8 bases, and 13 bases separated the two germline ends. The CDR3 extends over 12 amino acids. Germline V gene data show CDR1 as SQVTM and CDR2 as ANQGSEA. The CDR3 nucleotides read TGCAGCGTTGAGGACAGTAACGAAGGCTACACCTTC. Protein product: CSVEDSNEGYTF.

This chain links TRBV6-1 with TRBJ1-5, with D possibly TRBD1 on 6 matching bases. Germline lookup yields CDR1 MNHNS and CDR2 SASEGT. Trimming pared 3 bases from V and 2 bases from J, leaving 11 bases between. The CDR3 contains 15 residues. CDR3 nucleotide sequence: TGTGCCAGCAGTGAGGGAGGGGGTGGCAATCAGCCCCAGCATTTT. Translating gives CASSEGGGGNQPQHF.

The CDR3: CASSETYRSLLHGELFF. The CDR3 nucleotides are TGTGCCAGCAGCGAAACTTACAGGTCCCTACTTCACGGGGAGCTGTTTTTT. The chain employs TRBV7-2 and TRBJ2-2; perhaps TRBD1 as D (5 bases). This CDR3 spans 17 amino acids. Trimming cost V 5 bases and J 7 bases, with 23 bases left between them. Germline lookup yields CDR1 SGHTA and CDR2 FQGNSA.

The gene calls are TRBV4-2 and TRBJ2-1; 11 nucleotides agree with TRBD2. V lost 0 bases to trimming and J lost 4 bases; unmatched junction nucleotides: 2. This CDR3 contains 16 residues. The germline CDR1 and CDR2 sequences are LGHNA and YNFKEQ. In DNA, the CDR3 is TGTGCCAGCAGCCAAGATGGACTAGCGGGTTACAATGAGCAGTTCTTC. Protein product: CASSQDGLAGYNEQFF.

Turning to this clone: This same CDR3 is encoded by further DNA sequences in the sample. The V call is TRBV28, the J call TRBJ2-1; 9 nucleotides align to TRBD2. CDR1 MDHEN and CDR2 SYDVKM come from the germline V gene. The CDR3 extends over 16 amino acids. V was clipped by 7 bases and J by 3 bases; unmatched bases: 10. The CDR3 nucleotides read TGTGCCAGCACTCAGGGATGGCGGGAGGGCTACAATGAGCAGTTCTTC. This encodes CASTQGWREGYNEQFF.

This clone came up once. V and J are TRBV27 and TRBJ1-2, with TRBD1 identical over 10 bases. CDR3 length: 13 amino acids. J was trimmed by 5 bases and V by 11 bases; bases with no gene match: 8. In germline, CDR1 is MNHEY, CDR2 SMNVEV (reference sequence). The CDR3 DNA is TGTGCCTCCCGGGACAGGGGACCTTATGGCTACACCTTC. Its translation is CASRDRGPYGYTF.

The rearrangement links TRBV4-1 to TRBJ2-7; TRBD1 matches at 10 bases. Germline lookup yields CDR1 MGHRA and CDR2 YSYEKL. Trimming at V came to 4 bases and at J to 4 bases, leaving 4 bases not matched to a gene. CDR3 length: 14 residues. CDR3 nucleotide sequence: TGCGCCAGCAGCCCCGGGGACAGGGGTTACGAGCAGTACTTC. Its protein product is CASSPGDRGYEQYF.

The V gene is TRBV11-2, the J gene TRBJ1-1; TRBD1 is a possible D gene (6 bases). V lost 9 bases, J lost 2 bases, and 16 bases lay in between. This CDR3 has 14 amino acids. Germline V CDR1 and CDR2: SGHAT, FQNNGV. CDR3 DNA: TGTGCCAGTCCTCCGAAGGGGGAAAACACTGAAGCTTTCTTT. Its translation: CASPPKGENTEAFF.

V gene TRBV9 combines with J gene TRBJ1-2; 8 bases map to TRBD1. Germline V lookup: CDR1 SGDLS, CDR2 YYNGEE. Trimming cost V 2 bases and J 4 bases; bases outside gene matches: 7. The CDR3 runs to 15 residues. The CDR3 nucleotides read TGTGCCAGCAGCGTCGGACAGGGAGAAGGCTATGGCTACACCTTC. Its translation is CASSVGQGEGYGYTF. Full variable domain (rest looked up from reference TRBV9 and TRBJ1-2): DSGVTQTPKHLITATGQRVTLRCSPRSGDLSVYWYQQSLDQGLQFLIQYYNGEERAKGNILERFSAQQFPDLHSELNLSSLELGDSALYFCASSVGQGEGYGYTFGSGTRLTVV.

V usage is TRBV13 and J usage is TRBJ2-3, with D possibly matching TRBD2 (5 bases). Trimming cost V 3 bases and J 0 bases, with 13 bases left between them. The CDR3 length is 16 residues. CDR1 is PRHDT, CDR2 FYEKMQ, per germline (reference sequence). CDR3 protein: CASSFVSEASTDTQYF. The CDR3 bases are TGTGCCAGCAGCTTCGTATCGGAGGCTAGCACAGATACGCAGTATTTT.

The chain is built from TRBV15 and TRBJ1-2; TRBD1 matches at 8 bases. Germline V gene lookup returns CDR1 LNHNV and CDR2 YYDKDF (reference sequence). CDR3 length equals 17 residues. Trimming took 0 bases from V and 2 from J; bases not matched to a gene: 8. The CDR3 region is CATSRDLGTGRNYGYTF. CDR3 DNA sequence: TGTGCCACCAGCAGAGATTTAGGGACAGGACGGAACTATGGCTACACCTTC.